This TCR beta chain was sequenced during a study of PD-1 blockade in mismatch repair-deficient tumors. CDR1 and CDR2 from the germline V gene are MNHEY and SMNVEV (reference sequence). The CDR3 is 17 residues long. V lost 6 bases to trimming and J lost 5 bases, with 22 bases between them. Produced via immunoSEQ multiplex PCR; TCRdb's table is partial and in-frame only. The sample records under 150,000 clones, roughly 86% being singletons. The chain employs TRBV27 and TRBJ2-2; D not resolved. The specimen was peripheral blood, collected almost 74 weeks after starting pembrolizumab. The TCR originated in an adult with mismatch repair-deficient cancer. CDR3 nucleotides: TGTGCCAGCAGCAAAATGACGATAGAGACGTTGACCGGGGAGCTGTTTTTT. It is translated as CASSKMTIETLTGELFF.